This entry lists 15 T cell receptor beta chains sequenced from one sample in a study of a mutant IDH1 vaccine in newly diagnosed glioma. For these receptors, no antigen is known. The method was immunoSEQ multiplex PCR; TCRdb's version includes in-frame clones alone and lacks a portion of them. The data contain around 30,000 clones, 80% to 90% of them singletons. The time point here: week 47, end of study. Vaccinated patients received 300 ug of mutant IDH1 20-mer peptide per dose, with topical imiquimod. The material sequenced was PBMCs, taken from a glioma patient whose treatment included an IDH1 peptide vaccine. Every receptor here comes from a woman aged 25 to 39 with glioma.

The chain carries TRBV2 and TRBJ1-4, with no clear D. The ends were cut back, 7 bases at V and 5 bases at J, with 11 bases in the middle. CDR1 and CDR2 from the germline V gene are SNHLY and FYNNEI. This CDR3 comprises 13 residues. The CDR3 nucleotides read TGTGCCAGCACAACAACCGGGAATGAAAAACTGTTTTTT. Translation: CASTTTGNEKLFF.

Here the CDR3 DNA reads TGTGCCAGCATTCTTAGGGACAGGGGGCTAAGCGAAGCTTTCTTT. Translation gives CASILRDRGLSEAFF. This sequence joins TRBV2 and TRBJ1-1; 12 bases align to TRBD1. Germline trimming cut 7 bases from V and 8 bases from J; bases unmatched to any gene: 11. The CDR3 sequence is 15 residues long. Germline V gene sequence: CDR1 SNHLY, CDR2 FYNNEI.

Written as DNA, the CDR3 is TGTGCCAGCAGTAGGGGTCCCGGGGAGCTGTTTTTT. This encodes CASSRGPGELFF. This chain uses TRBV25-1 with TRBJ2-2, with a tentative D call TRBD1 (5 bases). Trimming left V 5 bases short and J 6 bases short, with 7 bases between. CDR3 length: 12 amino acids. Germline CDR1 and CDR2: MGHDK and SYGVNS. Looking up the rest from reference TRBV25-1 and TRBJ2-2 gives the full variable domain: EADIYQTPRYLVIGTGKKITLECSQTMGHDKMYWYQQDPGMELHLIHYSYGVNSTEKGDLSSESTVSRIRTEHFPLTLESARPSHTSQYLCASSRGPGELFFGEGSRLTVL.

This chain joins TRBV5-1 and TRBJ1-1; D is perhaps TRBD1 (6 bases). The CDR3 loop spans 15 amino acids. Trimming shortened V by 0 bases and J by 1 base, and 10 bases separated the two germline ends. The germline CDR1 and CDR2 sequences are SGHRS and YFSETQ. In DNA form, the CDR3 reads TGCGCCAGCAGCTTGGGGGACAAACGGAACACTGAAGCTTTCTTT. Translation gives CASSLGDKRNTEAFF.

This clone was seen just once. This chain links TRBV6-1 with TRBJ1-1; perhaps TRBD1 as D (5 bases). Germline values: CDR1 MNHNS, CDR2 SASEGT. Trimming pared 0 bases from V and 4 bases from J, leaving 12 bases between. The CDR3 runs to 15 residues. The DNA of the CDR3 is TGTGCCAGCAGTGAAGCCGGGGGAACCTCCACTGAAGCTTTCTTT. Its protein product is CASSEAGGTSTEAFF.

The rearrangement uses TRBV29-1 and TRBJ2-5, with 9 bases fitting TRBD1. The germline gives CDR1 SQVTM, CDR2 ANQGSEA. CDR3 length: 14 residues. Trimming removed 4 bases from V and 3 bases from J; junction bases left unmatched: 6. CDR3 sequence reads: CSVAGQGNEETQYF. CDR3 bases: TGCAGCGTTGCAGGACAGGGGAACGAAGAGACCCAGTACTTC.

Details on this clone: Other DNA sequences within the sample encode an identical CDR3. This chain uses TRBV5-1 with TRBJ1-1, with TRBD1 identical over 11 bases. J lost 7 bases, V lost 4 bases, and 3 bases had no gene match. This CDR3 is 13 amino acids long. Germline CDR1 and CDR2: SGHRS and YFSETQ. The CDR3: CASSPGTGGEAFF. CDR3 in DNA: TGCGCCAGCAGCCCAGGGACAGGGGGTGAAGCTTTCTTT.

J is TRBJ1-6 and V is TRBV5-1, with TRBD1 matching 9 bases. V shed 0 bases and J 11 bases; nucleotides not matched to a gene: 9. Germline CDR1 and CDR2: SGHRS and YFSETQ. There are 16 residues in the CDR3. This CDR3 reads CASSLEMTGGKTPLHF. For the CDR3, the DNA is TGCGCCAGCAGCTTGGAAATGACAGGGGGGAAGACACCCCTCCACTTT.

This chain connects TRBV6-6 to TRBJ1-3; D is perhaps TRBD1 (5 bases). The CDR3 is 16 residues long. The ends were cut back, 2 bases at V and 0 bases at J, with 11 bases in the middle. Germline CDR1 MNHNY, CDR2 SVGAGI (reference sequence). CDR3 in DNA: TGTGCCAGCAGTTACGGGGGAGATTCCTCTGGAAACACCATATATTTT. Translating it yields CASSYGGDSSGNTIYF.

The rearrangement links TRBV5-6 to TRBJ2-2; D not certain. This CDR3 region has 12 residues. Trimming took off 4 bases at V and 5 bases at J, with 6 bases between the two ends. The germline CDR1 and CDR2 sequences are SGHDT and YYEEEE. The CDR3 region has the DNA TGTGCCAGCAGCAGGGAAACCGGGGAGCTGTTTTTT. Protein: CASSRETGELFF.

V usage is TRBV4-2 and J usage is TRBJ2-5, with D unclear. CDR3 size: 16 residues. The germline V gene encodes CDR1 LGHNA and CDR2 YNFKEQ. V lost 0 bases to trimming and J lost 5 bases, with 16 bases between them. The CDR3 sequence: CASSQDQGLRRETQYF. CDR3 in DNA: TGTGCCAGCAGCCAAGATCAAGGGCTGAGGCGGGAGACCCAGTACTTC.

This clone has only one observation. The V and J genes are TRBV18 and TRBJ1-3; D ambiguous. The germline gives CDR1 KGHSH, CDR2 LQKENI. With 3 bases removed from V and 4 bases from J, the gap between germline ends came to 13 bases. The CDR3 consists of 15 residues. The chain's CDR3 is CASSPARAAGNTIYF. CDR3 in DNA: TGTGCCAGCTCACCTGCTAGGGCCGCCGGAAACACCATATATTTT.

The V call is TRBV5-4, the J call TRBJ1-4, with TRBD1 matching 8 bases. Germline V lookup: CDR1 SGHNT, CDR2 YYREEE (reference sequence). V gave up 2 bases and J gave up 8 bases; unmatched junction bases: 5. The length of the CDR3 is 14 residues. DNA for the CDR3: TGTGCCAGCAGCTTTGACAGGGGTCACGAAAAACTGTTTTTT. Its protein is CASSFDRGHEKLFF.

The chain is built from TRBV4-3 and TRBJ1-3; tentatively, D is TRBD1 (6 bases). This CDR3 spans 15 amino acids. The V and J ends lost 4 bases and 2 bases respectively, with 12 bases between them. Germline values: CDR1 LGHNA, CDR2 YSLEER. CDR3 sequence (DNA): TGCGCCAGCAGCCCAGGGAGGGGGGCTGGAAACACCATATATTTT. Its protein is CASSPGRGAGNTIYF.

The V and J genes are TRBV5-4 and TRBJ1-1, with 7 bases lining up with TRBD1. The CDR3 length is 13 residues. V lost 6 bases and J lost 1; bases outside the gene matches: 3. Germline V lookup: CDR1 SGHNT, CDR2 YYREEE (reference sequence). CDR3 loop: CASKGAGNTEAFF. In DNA form, the CDR3 reads TGTGCCAGCAAGGGGGCGGGGAACACTGAAGCTTTCTTT.